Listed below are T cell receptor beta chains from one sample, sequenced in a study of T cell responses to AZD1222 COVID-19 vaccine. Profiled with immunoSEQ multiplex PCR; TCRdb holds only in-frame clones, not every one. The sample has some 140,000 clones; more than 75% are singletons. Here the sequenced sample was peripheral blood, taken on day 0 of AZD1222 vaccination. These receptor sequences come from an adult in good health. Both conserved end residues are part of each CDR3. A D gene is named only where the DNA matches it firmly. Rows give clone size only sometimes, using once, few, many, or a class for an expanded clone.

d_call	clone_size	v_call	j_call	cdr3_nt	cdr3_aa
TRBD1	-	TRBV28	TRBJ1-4	TGTGCCAGCAACTTTCAGGGGGCGGGTAATGAAAAACTGTTTTTT	CASNFQGAGNEKLFF
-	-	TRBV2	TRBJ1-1	TGTGCCAGCAGTGGGGACGGACCTGAAGCTTTCTTT	CASSGDGPEAFF
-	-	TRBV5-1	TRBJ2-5	TGCGCCAGCAGCTTGGGGGCGGAGACCCAGTACTTC	CASSLGAETQYF
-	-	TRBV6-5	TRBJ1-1	TGTGCCAGCAGGTTGACGGACGGCCCCAACACTGAAGCTTTCTTT	CASRLTDGPNTEAFF
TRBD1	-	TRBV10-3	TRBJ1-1	TGTGCCATGAAGGACAGGGAGAACACTGAAGCTTTCTTT	CAMKDRENTEAFF
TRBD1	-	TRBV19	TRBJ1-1	TGTGCCAGTAGTATAGGGACAGGGGTTACTGAAGCTTTCTTT	CASSIGTGVTEAFF
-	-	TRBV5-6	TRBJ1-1	TGTGCCAGCAGTTTACCGGGCCCTCCTGTTAGTAGCACTGAAGCTTTCTTT	CASSLPGPPVSSTEAFF
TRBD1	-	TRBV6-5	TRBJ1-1	TGTGCCAGCAGACGGACAGGGATGAACACTGAAGCTTTCTTT	CASRRTGMNTEAFF
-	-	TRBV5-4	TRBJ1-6	TGTGCCAGCAGCAACCAGGGTTATAATTCACCCCTCCACTTT	CASSNQGYNSPLHF
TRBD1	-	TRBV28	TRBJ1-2	TGTGCCAGCAGCATCCCCTCCGATGGGACAGGGAATGGCTACACCTTC	CASSIPSDGTGNGYTF
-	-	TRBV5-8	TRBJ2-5	TGTGCCAGCAGCAGAAGGACCCAGTACTTC	CASSRRTQYF
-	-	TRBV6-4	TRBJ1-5	TGTGCCAGCAGTTCCCGGGGGGGCAGCAATCAGCCCCAGCATTTT	CASSSRGGSNQPQHF
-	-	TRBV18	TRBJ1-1	TGTGCCAGCTCACCACCGTGGGCGAACACTGAAGCTTTCTTT	CASSPPWANTEAFF
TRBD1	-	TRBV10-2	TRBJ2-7	TGCGCCAGCAGGAACACAGGGGGCGGGCGTTCCGAGCAGTACTTC	CASRNTGGGRSEQYF
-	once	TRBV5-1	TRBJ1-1	TGCGCCAGCAGCGAGTTTTTAGGGGCGAACACTGAAGCTTTCTTT	CASSEFLGANTEAFF
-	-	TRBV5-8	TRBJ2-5	TGTGCCAGCAGCCCGAAATCGGGGCTAGGATCAGAGACCCAGTACTTC	CASSPKSGLGSETQYF
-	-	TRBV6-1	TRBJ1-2	TGTGCCAGCAGTGAAGCAGGGAGAGGGGAGAAGGGCTACACCTTC	CASSEAGRGEKGYTF
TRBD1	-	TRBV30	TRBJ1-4	TGTGCCCGTACAGGGGGCCCCATTAATGAAAAACTGTTTTTT	CARTGGPINEKLFF
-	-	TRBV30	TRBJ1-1	TGTGCCTGGAGTCCAGGGGCCTTGAACACTGAAGCTTTCTTT	CAWSPGALNTEAFF
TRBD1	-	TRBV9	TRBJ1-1	TGTGCCAGCAGCAAAATTGGGACAGCTTCGAACACTGAAGCTTTCTTT	CASSKIGTASNTEAFF
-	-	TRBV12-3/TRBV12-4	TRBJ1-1	TGTGCCAGCAAGGTAAACACTGAAGCTTTCTTT	CASKVNTEAFF
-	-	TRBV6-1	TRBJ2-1	TGTGCCAGCAGTGAAGTGGGCGATCCCTGGGAGTTCTTC	CASSEVGDPWEFF
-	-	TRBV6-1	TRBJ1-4	TGTGCCAGCAGTGAATCCACCGGGGTAAAAGGAGAAAAACTGTTTTTT	CASSESTGVKGEKLFF
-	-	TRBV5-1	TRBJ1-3	TGCGCCAGCAGCTTGACAGGGAGGGGAAACACCATATATTTT	CASSLTGRGNTIYF
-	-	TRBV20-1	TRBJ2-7	TGCAGTGCTAGAAGGGGCTACGAGCAGTACTTC	CSARRGYEQYF
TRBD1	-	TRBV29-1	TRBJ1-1	TGCAGCGTACAGGGGAGGTTCGGGCCTGAAGCTTTCTTT	CSVQGRFGPEAFF
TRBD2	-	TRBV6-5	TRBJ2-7	TGTGCCAGCAGAGCCCTAGCGGGGAGCTCCTACGAGCAGTACTTC	CASRALAGSSYEQYF
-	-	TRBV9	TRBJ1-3	TGTGCCAGCAGCGTAGCGGGGGGAACTGGAAACACCATATATTTT	CASSVAGGTGNTIYF
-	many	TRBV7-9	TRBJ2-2	TGTGCCAGCAGCTTCGGGGAAGCGGTCGGGGAGCTGTTTTTT	CASSFGEAVGELFF
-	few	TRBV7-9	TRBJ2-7	TGTGCCAGCAGCCAAACATCGTACGAGCAGTACTTC	CASSQTSYEQYF
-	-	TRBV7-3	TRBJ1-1	TGTGCCAGCTCCTCGAAGGGGGGAACTGAAGCTTTCTTT	CASSSKGGTEAFF
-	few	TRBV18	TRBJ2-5	TGTGCCAGCTCACCCCAAGAGACCCAGTACTTC	CASSPQETQYF
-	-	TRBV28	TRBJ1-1	TGTGCCACCGGGCCGGGGTTGAACACTGAAGCTTTCTTT	CATGPGLNTEAFF